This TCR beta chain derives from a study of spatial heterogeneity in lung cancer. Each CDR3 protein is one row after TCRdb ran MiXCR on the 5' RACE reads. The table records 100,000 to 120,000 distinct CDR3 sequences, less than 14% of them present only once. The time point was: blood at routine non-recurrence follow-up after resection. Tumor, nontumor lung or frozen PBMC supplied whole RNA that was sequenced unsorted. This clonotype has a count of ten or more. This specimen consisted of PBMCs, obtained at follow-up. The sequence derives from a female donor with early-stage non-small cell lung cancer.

In nucleotides, the CDR3 is TGTGCCAGTACCCTGGGAGGGTTTCGGCAGCCCCAGCATTTT. Translating it yields CASTLGGFRQPQHF. The chain carries TRBV19 and TRBJ1-5; D remains ambiguous. V was trimmed by 7 bases and J by 7 bases, leaving 17 bases between them. Germline V gene data show CDR1 as LNHDA and CDR2 as SQIVND (reference sequence). The CDR3 has 14 residues.